The clone carrying this T cell receptor beta chain showed up just a few times. These data are taken from a study of regulatory T cells in long-lasting Graves disease. Study background: Over 5 years of antithyroid drugs plus positive TSH receptor antibodies defined persistent Graves' disease.

This CDR3 is built from 13 residues. CDR1 MNHEY and CDR2 SMNVEV come from the germline V gene (reference sequence). Trimming took off 5 bases at V and 2 bases at J, with 8 bases between the two ends. To make TCR beta libraries, researchers used iRepertoire HTBI primers and Arm-PCR of CDR3 regions. TCRdb called the multiplex PCR reads again in MiXCR, with one record for every CDR3 protein. Among over 350,000 distinct CDR3 sequences, around 21% were seen once, and the ten largest hold 20% to 25%. Time point: persistent/refractory GD, antithyroid drugs over 5 years with positive TRAb. Extracted RNA from PBMCs served as the source of the TCR library. Investigators report Graves' disease was diagnosed under American Thyroid Association guidelines. Staff took 7.5 to 9.5 milliliters of peripheral blood and put it into EDTA tubes.

This chain connects TRBV27 to TRBJ2-3; D ambiguous. The material was peripheral blood mononuclear cells (PBMCs), obtained when the disease was refractory, from a patient treated with antithyroid drugs. The source of this sequence is a female donor with Graves disease. The CDR3 reads CASSLAVTDTQYF. The CDR3 DNA reads TGTGCCAGCAGTCTGGCAGTCACAGATACGCAGTATTTT.